This T cell receptor beta chain was obtained from a study of early T cells in non-severe SARS-CoV-2 infection. Study details: Unsorted whole-blood RNA was sequenced in bulk, leaving chains unpaired. Study results and limitations: The study's VDJdb matching favored anti-spike CD8 responses and missed private and CD4 specificities.

The TCR library protocol attached unique molecular identifiers to the individual cDNA molecules. TCRdb ran MiXCR on the 5' RACE reads and lists one entry per CDR3 protein. This table holds tens of thousands of distinct CDR3 sequences, around 5.6% found once. For this clonotype: Its antigen is still unknown.

Trimming pared 6 bases from V and 5 bases from J, leaving 4 bases between. CDR3 length equals 10 residues. V usage is TRBV12-3 or TRBV12-4 and J usage is TRBJ1-2; D ambiguous. The sequence was obtained from an adult who was a healthcare worker with PCR-confirmed SARS-CoV-2 infection or an uninfected control (not recorded which). The specimen was whole blood. CDR3 in amino acids: CASSPYGYTF. In DNA, the CDR3 is TGTGCCAGCAGCCCTTATGGCTACACCTTC.